One sample yielded the 29 T cell receptor beta chains listed below, sequenced in a study of blood T cell repertoires in COVID-19. Data came from immunoSEQ multiplex PCR; TCRdb stores just in-frame clones and leaves some out. The sample gives more than 150,000 clones, roughly 90% of which show up once; 0.6% to 0.8% is in the top ten. Material: peripheral blood. Receptors were obtained from a man aged 45-60 years with acute or convalescent COVID-19.

The chain joins TRBV7-2 to TRBJ2-7; 8 bases are shared with TRBD2. Germline trimming cut 4 bases from V and 3 bases from J; bases unmatched to any gene: 11. Germline values: CDR1 SGHTA, CDR2 FQGNSA. The CDR3 consists of 16 residues. This CDR3 reads CASSSRIAGYIYEQYF. CDR3 bases: TGTGCCAGCAGCTCCCGCATAGCGGGATACATCTACGAGCAGTACTTC.

This clone came up a few times. CDR3 DNA: TGTGCCAGCAGTGAAATCCGGGGTCCCTACGAGCAGTACTTC. It is translated as CASSEIRGPYEQYF. V gene TRBV25-1 combines with J gene TRBJ2-7; tentative D call: TRBD2 (5 bases). This CDR3 comprises 14 residues. The V and J ends lost 2 bases and 2 bases respectively, with 10 bases between them. Germline CDR1 is MGHDK and CDR2 is SYGVNS.

This clone was found once. This sample includes further DNA sequences coding for the same CDR3. The CDR3 region is CASSQRATNEKLFF. CDR3 DNA: TGTGCCAGCAGCCAGAGGGCAACTAATGAAAAACTGTTTTTT. The chain employs TRBV3-1 (or the pseudogene TRBV3-2) and TRBJ1-4, with unresolved D. The germline CDR1 and CDR2 sequences are LGHDT and YNNKEL (reference sequence). Deletions cut 3 bases from V and 0 bases from J, with 5 bases between. The CDR3 has 14 amino acids.

The chain uses TRBV11-2 and TRBJ2-7, with TRBD1 as a possible D gene (6 bases). The CDR3 runs 15 residues. Trimming stripped 0 bases from V and 1 base from J, with 10 bases between. Germline CDR1 reads SGHAT; CDR2 reads FQNNGV. The CDR3 nucleotides read TGTGCCAGCAGCTTAGAGGGAACAGGGTCCTACGAGCAGTACGTC. Its protein product is CASSLEGTGSYEQYV.

The chain couples TRBV10-3 to TRBJ1-1, with D possibly being TRBD1 (6 bases). Trimming left V 0 bases short and J 1 base short, with 6 bases between. The CDR3 totals 14 residues. The germline CDR1 and CDR2 sequences are ENHRY and SYGVKD. CDR3 region: CAISESQGNTEAFF. Written as DNA, the CDR3 is TGTGCCATCAGTGAGTCACAGGGGAACACTGAAGCTTTCTTT.

The rearrangement links TRBV28 to TRBJ2-7, with unresolved D. The V gene's germline CDR1 is MDHEN and CDR2 SYDVKM. This CDR3 has 16 amino acids. Between the trimmed V and J ends, which lost 3 bases and 1 base, there was a span of 16 bases. The CDR3 coding sequence is TGTGCCAGCAGTTTTTTCCGGGTCTTCGGGTCCTACGAGCAGTACTTC. It specifies CASSFFRVFGSYEQYF.

The J gene is TRBJ1-4, the V gene TRBV11-2; 8 nucleotides agree with TRBD1. Germline assignment: CDR1 SGHAT and CDR2 FQNNGV. V trimming: 5 bases; J trimming: 4 bases; junction bases outside the gene matches: 3. This CDR3 contains 14 residues. The CDR3 DNA reads as TGTGCCAGCAGCCCCGGACAGGGTAATGAAAAACTGTTTTTT. It specifies CASSPGQGNEKLFF.

V gene TRBV30 combines with J gene TRBJ2-1; 7 positions agree with TRBD2. The CDR3 has 13 residues. Germline trimming cut 7 bases from V and 0 bases from J; bases unmatched to any gene: 3. In germline, CDR1 is GTSNPN, CDR2 SVGIG (reference sequence). CDR3 nucleotides: TGTGCCTCTGCTAGCGGCTCCTACAATGAGCAGTTCTTC. Its protein product is CASASGSYNEQFF.

The chain carries TRBV6-5 and TRBJ2-3; 8 bases are shared with TRBD2. This CDR3 is built from 15 residues. V lost 6 bases and J lost 4; bases outside the gene matches: 9. The germline gives CDR1 MNHEY, CDR2 SVGAGI. DNA of the CDR3: TGTGCCAGCAGACTAGCGGTAGGACCCGCAGATACGCAGTATTTT. Protein product: CASRLAVGPADTQYF.

V gene TRBV10-3 combines with J gene TRBJ2-2, with D unclear. V was cut by 11 bases and J by 2 bases, with 9 bases left in between. Germline values: CDR1 ENHRY, CDR2 SYGVKD. The CDR3 contains 12 residues. CDR3 DNA: TGTGCCCTTAGTGTAAACACCGGGGAGCTGTTTTTT. Translated, it gives CALSVNTGELFF.

The chain is built from TRBV7-8 and TRBJ1-6, with a weak D call TRBD1 (6 bases). Trimming left V 3 bases short and J 7 bases short, with 13 bases between. The CDR3 is 15 residues long. In germline, CDR1 is SGHVS, CDR2 FQNEAQ. The CDR3 sequence is CASSFYRDGNSPLHF. CDR3 DNA sequence: TGTGCCAGCAGCTTTTACAGGGATGGAAATTCACCCCTCCACTTT.

This clone was seen a single time. The rearrangement uses TRBV6-5 and TRBJ2-7; D call uncertain. Between the trimmed V and J ends, which lost 6 bases and 7 bases, there was a span of 13 bases. This CDR3 spans 12 amino acids. The germline CDR1 and CDR2 sequences are MNHEY and SVGAGI. CDR3 residues: CASSTVAREQYF. CDR3 nucleotides: TGTGCCAGCAGCACCGTGGCGAGGGAGCAGTACTTC.

In this sample, this clone turned up once. The V gene is TRBV7-6, the J gene TRBJ1-1; maybe TRBD1 (6 bases). Deletions cut 4 bases from V and 1 base from J, with 25 bases between. The germline CDR1 and CDR2 sequences are SGHVS and FNYEAQ. The CDR3 is 19 residues long. In nucleotides, the CDR3 is TGTGCCAGCAGCTCCGCCCGGGACAACTCGTTCTGCGGGAACACTGAAGCTTTCTTT. Amino acid sequence: CASSSARDNSFCGNTEAFF.

This clone showed up just once. The V and J genes are TRBV9 and TRBJ2-3; D may be TRBD2 (5 bases). This CDR3 has 13 amino acids. The germline V gene has CDR1 SGDLS and CDR2 YYNGEE. V was trimmed by 4 bases and J by 3 bases, leaving 9 bases between them. The CDR3 bases are TGTGCCAGCAGCCCAGGACTTACAGATACGCAGTATTTT. It codes for CASSPGLTDTQYF.

The rearrangement uses TRBV13 and TRBJ2-2; 10 bases match TRBD1. The CDR3 loop spans 19 amino acids. The junction had 17 bases not matched to a gene; V was cut back by 4 bases and J by 6 bases. Germline V gene data show CDR1 as PRHDT and CDR2 as FYEKMQ (reference sequence). CDR3 residues: CASSSSPGQGFSSPGELFF. CDR3 nucleotides: TGTGCCAGCAGCTCCTCTCCGGGACAGGGGTTTAGTAGTCCCGGGGAGCTGTTTTTT.

The DNA for the CDR3 is TGTGCCAGCAGCCCGACAGGGTCGGGAACTTACAATGAGCAGTTCTTC. Its translation is CASSPTGSGTYNEQFF. The chain couples TRBV9 to TRBJ2-1; 7 bases line up with TRBD1. This CDR3 contains 16 residues. Germline lookup yields CDR1 SGDLS and CDR2 YYNGEE. J lost 4 bases, V lost 4 bases, and 11 bases had no gene match.

This rearrangement joins TRBV6-2 or TRBV6-3 to TRBJ2-3; 10 bases are a match to TRBD1. V trimming: 6 bases; J trimming: 4 bases; junction bases outside the gene matches: 4. Germline V lookup: CDR1 MNHEY, CDR2 SVGEGT. The CDR3 has 14 amino acids. The CDR3 region has the DNA TGTGCCAGCAGCCAGGGACAGGGGCCAGATACGCAGTATTTT. It translates to CASSQGQGPDTQYF.

The CDR3 DNA follows: TGTGCCAGCAGCCAAGGGACTAGCGGGGGAGAGACCCAGTACTTC. Protein: CASSQGTSGGETQYF. V usage is TRBV4-2 and J usage is TRBJ2-5; 13 positions match TRBD2. The CDR3 spans 15 residues. The V segment lost 1 base and the J segment 4 bases; nucleotides outside the gene matches: 0. Germline CDR1 and CDR2: LGHNA and YNFKEQ.

The rearrangement joins TRBV3-1 (or the pseudogene TRBV3-2) to TRBJ2-3; TRBD1 matches at 7 bases. This CDR3 is 14 amino acids long. Trimming took 5 bases from V and 3 from J; bases not matched to a gene: 5. Per germline, CDR1 LGHDT and CDR2 YNNKEL (reference sequence). CDR3 residues: CASSEGAGTDTQYF. Here the CDR3 DNA reads TGTGCCAGCAGCGAGGGGGCTGGTACAGATACGCAGTATTTT.

This clone is termed medium-sized. The chain is built from TRBV3-1 (or the pseudogene TRBV3-2) and TRBJ2-3; 15 bases agree with TRBD2. The V gene end was trimmed by 5 bases and the J gene end by 4 bases; junction bases not matched to a gene: 22. The germline V gene encodes CDR1 LGHDT and CDR2 YNNKEL (reference sequence). The CDR3 consists of 22 residues. The CDR3 is CASSYTSPLRTSGRDLADTQYF. The CDR3 DNA sequence: TGTGCCAGCAGCTACACATCGCCACTACGGACTAGCGGGAGGGACCTCGCAGATACGCAGTATTTT.

The genes are TRBV5-6 and TRBJ2-1; 7 bases fit TRBD2. This CDR3 contains 14 residues. With V trimmed by 0 bases and J by 5 bases, 2 bases remained unmatched. In germline, CDR1 is SGHDT, CDR2 YYEEEE. This CDR3 is CASSLVLADNEQFF. The CDR3 DNA reads TGTGCCAGCAGCTTGGTTCTAGCGGACAATGAGCAGTTCTTC.

The rearrangement joins TRBV5-6 to TRBJ1-3; tentatively, D is TRBD1 (5 bases). CDR3 length equals 14 residues. Per germline, CDR1 SGHDT and CDR2 YYEEEE. Trimming stripped 0 bases from V and 5 bases from J, with 9 bases between. As DNA, the CDR3 is TGTGCCAGCAGCTTGGCTCAGGGTAGAAACACCATATATTTT. Translated: CASSLAQGRNTIYF.

The genes are TRBV7-9 and TRBJ2-3; a possible D gene is TRBD1 (5 bases). CDR3 length equals 16 residues. Deletions cut 1 base from V and 2 bases from J, with 13 bases between. CDR1 and CDR2 (germline): SEHNR, FQNEAQ (reference sequence). The DNA for the CDR3 is TGTGCCAGCAGCTTAGGAACAGGCGGAGACACAGATACGCAGTATTTT. Translation: CASSLGTGGDTDTQYF.

The V and J genes are TRBV19 and TRBJ1-2; a weak D match, TRBD1 (6 bases). This CDR3 is built from 14 residues. Germline lookup yields CDR1 LNHDA and CDR2 SQIVND (reference sequence). Trimming pared 6 bases from V and 8 bases from J, leaving 19 bases between. CDR3 nucleotide sequence: TGTGCCAGTAGCCGACTCACAGGGTTGGGAGGCTACACCTTC. Its protein is CASSRLTGLGGYTF.

V gene TRBV6-1 combines with J gene TRBJ1-3; no definite D call. Germline V gene lookup returns CDR1 MNHNS and CDR2 SASEGT. The CDR3 totals 16 residues. V shed 2 bases and J shed 0 bases, with 11 bases lying between them. The CDR3 protein is CASSERAGSSGNTIYF. CDR3 nucleotides: TGTGCCAGCAGTGAACGGGCCGGGAGCTCTGGAAACACCATATATTTT.

As DNA, the CDR3 is TGTGCCAGCAGCCATTCGGGGGTCACCGGGGAGCTGTTTTTT. Amino acids: CASSHSGVTGELFF. This chain uses TRBV3-1 (or the pseudogene TRBV3-2) with TRBJ2-2; maybe TRBD2 (6 bases). This CDR3 region has 14 residues. The germline V and J ends were trimmed by 3 bases and 4 bases, with 9 bases remaining between them. Per germline, CDR1 LGHDT and CDR2 YNNKEL (reference sequence).

This clone was found once. V gene TRBV27 combines with J gene TRBJ2-1, with D possibly matching TRBD2 (5 bases). Germline V gene lookup returns CDR1 MNHEY and CDR2 SMNVEV (reference sequence). The CDR3 length is 13 residues. Trimming removed 2 bases at V and 8 bases at J, with 10 bases between. The CDR3 sequence is CASSLGPGDEQFF. The CDR3 DNA sequence: TGTGCCAGCAGTTTAGGTCCCGGGGATGAGCAGTTCTTC.

The gene calls are TRBV5-1 and TRBJ2-2; D gene uncertain. CDR3 length: 17 residues. V lost 4 bases to trimming and J lost 1 base, with 17 bases between them. Germline assignment: CDR1 SGHRS and CDR2 YFSETQ. CDR3 region: CASSPRPGIQNTGELFF. The CDR3 DNA is TGCGCCAGCAGCCCCCGGCCAGGAATACAGAACACCGGGGAGCTGTTTTTT.

The genes are TRBV7-2 and TRBJ2-3; 7 nucleotides line up with TRBD1. This CDR3 has 16 residues. Germline CDR1 and CDR2: SGHTA and FQGNSA. The J segment lost 2 bases and the V segment lost 2 bases, leaving 7 bases of the junction unmatched. The CDR3 loop is CASSLNRGYLTDTQYF. The DNA of the CDR3 is TGTGCCAGCAGCTTAAACAGGGGTTACCTCACAGATACGCAGTATTTT.